The 30 T cell receptor beta chains reported below all come from one sample, sequenced in a study of regulatory T cells in long-lasting Graves disease. Documented time point: newly diagnosed GD, antithyroid drugs for less than 3 months. From PBMCs, RNA was extracted and then used to make the TCR library. CDR3 regions were amplified by Arm-PCR using iRepertoire HTBI primers to build TCR beta libraries. TCRdb fed the multiplex PCR reads into MiXCR, producing one record per CDR3 protein. The table lists 400,000 to 500,000 distinct CDR3 sequences, about 15% of them singletons. The data were also submitted as part of a second study, on T cells in Graves' hyperthyroidism and ophthalmopathy.

The material was peripheral blood mononuclear cells (PBMCs), obtained at new diagnosis, from a patient treated with antithyroid drugs. The receptor source for this set is a woman between 35 and 50 years old with Graves disease.

This clonotype was seen at least ten times. The V call is TRBV7-6, the J call TRBJ2-7, with a weak D call TRBD1 (6 bases). V lost 5 bases, J lost 6 bases, and 11 bases lay in between. Per the germline V gene, CDR1 is SGHVS and CDR2 is FNYEAQ. The CDR3 runs to 12 residues. For the CDR3, the DNA is TGTGCCAGCAGCCCCGGGACATCCGAGCAGTACTTC. It codes for CASSPGTSEQYF.

The sample holds many counts of this clonotype. In DNA, the CDR3 is TGTGCCAGCTCACCGACTAGCGGCCCTGGGGATGAGCAGTTCTTC. Its translation is CASSPTSGPGDEQFF. V gene TRBV18 combines with J gene TRBJ2-1; 9 nucleotides align to TRBD2. This CDR3 contains 15 residues. J lost 8 bases, V lost 3 bases, and 8 bases had no gene match. From germline, CDR1 is KGHSH and CDR2 LQKENI.

A few counts support this clonotype. Just one base apart from a much larger clone, this may be a read error. The chain employs TRBV6-1 and TRBJ1-2; TRBD1 agrees at 8 bases. The CDR3 totals 14 residues. In germline, CDR1 is MNHNS, CDR2 SASEGT. The CDR3 is CASSGTRTGFGYIF. In DNA, the CDR3 is TGTGCCAGCAGTGGAACACGGACAGGGTTTGGCTACATCTTC.

This clonotype was recorded at least ten times. This chain connects TRBV28 to TRBJ1-1; D is undetermined. This CDR3 is 14 amino acids long. The germline V gene has CDR1 MDHEN and CDR2 SYDVKM. V lost 7 bases and J 1 base, leaving 13 bases between the germline ends. The CDR3, as DNA: TGTGCCAGCACCCCTTTGGGAGGGAACACTGAAGCTTTCTTT. Residues: CASTPLGGNTEAFF.

There are many counts of this clonotype. The V call is TRBV11-3, the J call TRBJ2-4, with D possibly being TRBD2 (5 bases). Looked up from germline, CDR1 is SGHNT and CDR2 is YENEEA. V was shortened by 1 base and J by 3 bases, with 16 bases between the two germline ends. This CDR3 comprises 17 residues. The CDR3 reads CASSLGSTQRSKNIQYF. For the CDR3, the DNA is TGTGCCAGCAGCTTAGGGTCCACCCAGCGGAGCAAAAACATTCAGTACTTC.

This clonotype was recorded many times. V is TRBV20-1 and J is TRBJ1-2, with TRBD1 as a possible D gene (6 bases). Between the trimmed V and J ends, which lost 5 bases and 8 bases, there was a span of 12 bases. This CDR3 comprises 11 residues. From germline, CDR1 is DFQATT and CDR2 SNEGSKA (reference sequence). The CDR3 sequence is CSADRGPGYTF. CDR3 nucleotide sequence: TGCAGTGCTGATCGGGGGCCCGGCTACACCTTC.

The chain recombines TRBV2 with TRBJ2-1; D is undetermined. The CDR3 sequence is 15 residues long. Trimming pared 7 bases from V and 8 bases from J, leaving 21 bases between. The germline gives CDR1 SNHLY, CDR2 FYNNEI. The CDR3, as DNA: TGTGCCAGCACGAACCGCTGGGCGCGGAGCGATGAGCAGTTCTTC. This sequence encodes CASTNRWARSDEQFF.

The chain carries TRBV4-1 and TRBJ2-2; D unresolved. The CDR3 is made up of 14 amino acids. Looked up from germline, CDR1 is MGHRA and CDR2 is YSYEKL. The V end was cut by 8 bases, the J end by 3 bases, with 13 bases between. CDR3 nucleotides: TGCGCCAGCGGTGGACGCGTGTACACCGGGGAGCTGTTTTTT. Translating gives CASGGRVYTGELFF.

Notes on this clonotype: A single base separates this from a much larger clone, so it may be a read error. The chain recombines TRBV7-2 with TRBJ1-1, with a weak D call TRBD1 (5 bases). CDR3 size: 15 residues. The germline V gene has CDR1 SGHTA and CDR2 FQGNSA. With 6 bases removed from V and 0 bases from J, the gap between germline ends came to 14 bases. CDR3 coding DNA: TGTGCCAGCAGTCCCACCGGGGCTATGAACACTGAAGCTTTCTTT. Residues: CASSPTGAMNTEAFF.

This clonotype has at least ten counts. The chain is built from TRBV7-9 and TRBJ1-1; maybe TRBD1 (5 bases). In germline, CDR1 is SEHNR, CDR2 FQNEAQ (reference sequence). The CDR3 runs 13 residues. The V gene lost 0 bases and the J gene lost 6 bases, with 8 bases spanning the gap. The CDR3 region has the DNA TGTGCCAGCAGCTTAGCGGGGGACCCTGAAGCTTTCTTT. This translates into CASSLAGDPEAFF.

The chain couples TRBV6-5 to TRBJ1-2; D possibly corresponds to TRBD1 (6 bases). Germline CDR1 and CDR2: MNHEY and SVGAGI. V gave up 2 bases and J gave up 6 bases, with 10 bases separating them. The length of the CDR3 is 13 residues. The CDR3 is CASSYRDTHGYTF. In DNA, the CDR3 is TGTGCCAGCAGTTACCGGGACACTCATGGCTACACCTTC.

This clonotype was counted a few times. The junction does not match germline at one end; this may be a read error. This chain connects TRBV28 to TRBJ2-1; D is unclear. The CDR3 spans 12 residues. Germline V gene sequence: CDR1 MDHEN, CDR2 SYDVKM. CDR3 in amino acids: CASGLQLNEQFF. Here the CDR3 DNA reads TGTGCCAGCGGTTTACAGTTAAATGAGCAGTTCTTC.

This chain joins TRBV20-1 and TRBJ2-1; maybe TRBD2 (5 bases). This CDR3 has 12 amino acids. V was pared by 0 bases and J by 9 bases, with 9 bases between. Germline V gene data show CDR1 as DFQATT and CDR2 as SNEGSKA (reference sequence). As DNA, the CDR3 is TGCAGTGCTAGAGAAGGACTCCGTGAGCAGTTCTTC. It specifies CSAREGLREQFF.

The V and J genes are TRBV11-3 and TRBJ2-6, with D perhaps TRBD1 or TRBD2 (6 bases each). Looked up from germline, CDR1 is SGHNT and CDR2 is YENEEA. V was trimmed by 6 bases and J by 4 bases, leaving 16 bases between them. The length of the CDR3 is 16 residues. The CDR3 DNA reads as TGTGCCAGCAGTCCAGGAACGGGGGCCGGGGCCAACGTCCTGACTTTC. Translating it yields CASSPGTGAGANVLTF.

The CDR3 protein is CAARGGLNTGELFF. CDR3 DNA sequence: TGTGCCGCACGAGGGGGATTGAACACCGGGGAGCTGTTTTTT. This chain links TRBV7-9 with TRBJ2-2; a weak D match, TRBD1 (6 bases). The CDR3 covers 14 residues. Trimming cost V 11 bases and J 1 base, with 14 bases left between them. Per the germline V gene, CDR1 is SEHNR and CDR2 is FQNEAQ (reference sequence).

Many counts were recorded for this clonotype. The chain couples TRBV30 to TRBJ2-3; D gene ambiguous. Germline CDR1 GTSNPN, CDR2 SVGIG (reference sequence). There are 11 residues in the CDR3. The V gene lost 4 bases and the J gene lost 4 bases, with 6 bases spanning the gap. CDR3 protein: CAWTNSDTQYF. CDR3 DNA sequence: TGTGCCTGGACTAATTCAGATACGCAGTATTTT. The variable domain in full, with the rest retrieved from reference TRBV30 and TRBJ2-3, is SQTIHQWPATLVQPVGSPLSLECTVEGTSNPNLYWYRQAAGRGLQLLFYSVGIGQISSEVPQNLSASRPQDRQFILSSKKLLLSDSGFYLCAWTNSDTQYFGPGTRLTVL.

There are a few counts of this clonotype. The chain employs TRBV15 and TRBJ2-3; perhaps TRBD2 as D (5 bases). The germline CDR1 and CDR2 sequences are LNHNV and YYDKDF (reference sequence). The CDR3 runs to 15 residues. Trimming took off 0 bases at V and 6 bases at J, with 13 bases between the two ends. The CDR3 region is CATSRDRASSDTQYF. In nucleotides, the CDR3 is TGTGCCACCAGCAGAGATCGGGCTAGCTCGGATACGCAGTATTTT.

This chain uses TRBV29-1 with TRBJ2-2; D perhaps matches TRBD2 (5 bases). The CDR3 loop spans 13 amino acids. Germline V gene data show CDR1 as SQVTM and CDR2 as ANQGSEA. Trimming removed 5 bases from V and 6 bases from J, with 13 bases in between. CDR3 sequence reads: CSVRWESPGELFF. For the CDR3, the DNA is TGCAGCGTTAGGTGGGAGAGTCCCGGGGAGCTGTTTTTT.

This clonotype was picked up many times. V and J are TRBV6-1 and TRBJ2-6; D unclear. This CDR3 region has 15 residues. CDR1 and CDR2 (germline): MNHNS, SASEGT. Trimming removed 7 bases from V and 1 base from J, with 11 bases in between. CDR3 DNA: TGTGCCAGCACCGTACAATTGTCTGGGGCCAACGTCCTGACTTTC. Translation gives CASTVQLSGANVLTF.

This clonotype was detected many times. J is TRBJ2-7 and V is TRBV7-2, with a weak D call TRBD1 (5 bases). Trimming stripped 5 bases from V and 6 bases from J, with 20 bases between. The CDR3 is 15 residues long. Per germline, CDR1 SGHTA and CDR2 FQGNSA. The CDR3: CASSPLGQGAGEQYF. CDR3 in DNA: TGTGCCAGCAGCCCCCTCGGTCAGGGCGCCGGCGAGCAGTACTTC.

In its sample, this clonotype was seen many times. The CDR3 region is CASSLTDSSTDTQYF. CDR3 DNA sequence: TGTGCCAGTAGCCTGACAGATTCTAGCACAGATACGCAGTATTTT. J is TRBJ2-3 and V is TRBV19; D is possibly TRBD1 (5 bases). The CDR3 sequence is 15 residues long. Germline assignment: CDR1 LNHDA and CDR2 SQIVND (reference sequence). V gave up 6 bases and J gave up 0 bases, with 13 bases separating them.

This clonotype has a count of ten or more. CDR3 DNA sequence: TGTGCCAGCAGTGACGGACAGGGGAGCTCCTACAATGAGCAGTTCTTC. Amino acid sequence: CASSDGQGSSYNEQFF. The chain recombines TRBV2 with TRBJ2-1; 9 bases map to TRBD1. J gave up 0 bases and V 3 bases, and 3 bases lay outside the gene matches. The CDR3 sequence is 16 residues long. From germline, CDR1 is SNHLY and CDR2 FYNNEI. Using reference TRBV2 and TRBJ2-1 for the parts outside the CDR3, the full variable domain is EPEVTQTPSHQVTQMGQEVILRCVPISNHLYFYWYRQILGQKVEFLVSFYNNEISEKSEIFDDQFSVERPDGSNFTLKIRSTKLEDSAMYFCASSDGQGSSYNEQFFGPGTRLTVL.

The V call is TRBV11-1, the J call TRBJ1-1; maybe TRBD1 (5 bases). Germline CDR1 is SGHAT and CDR2 is FQDESV (reference sequence). This CDR3 has 13 residues. Between the trimmed V and J ends, which lost 7 bases and 7 bases, there was a span of 16 bases. The CDR3 reads CASKLSLGGEAFF. The DNA of the CDR3 is TGTGCCAGCAAACTATCCCTCGGGGGTGAAGCTTTCTTT.

In its sample, this clonotype was seen many times. V usage is TRBV28 and J usage is TRBJ2-7, with 12 bases lining up with TRBD2. V dropped 1 base and J dropped 5; count of bases not matched to a gene: 6. This CDR3 is built from 16 residues. The germline CDR1 and CDR2 sequences are MDHEN and SYDVKM. This CDR3 reads CASSLFLAGGRNEQYF. For the CDR3, the DNA is TGTGCCAGCAGTTTATTTCTAGCGGGAGGGCGGAACGAGCAGTACTTC.

This clonotype came up many times. The J gene is TRBJ2-7, the V gene TRBV7-9; 12 nucleotides agree with TRBD2. Looked up from germline, CDR1 is SEHNR and CDR2 is FQNEAQ (reference sequence). The CDR3 contains 15 residues. The ends lost 5 bases at V and 6 bases at J; junction bases unmatched: 8. CDR3 DNA sequence: TGTGCCAGCAGCCCCCCTAGCGGGAGGGTGAGCGAGCAGTACTTC. Encoded protein: CASSPPSGRVSEQYF.

J is TRBJ2-7 and V is TRBV6-1; possibly TRBD1 or TRBD2 for D (5 bases each). V was pared by 6 bases and J by 2 bases, with 17 bases between. The CDR3 contains 15 residues. From germline, CDR1 is MNHNS and CDR2 SASEGT. CDR3 nucleotide sequence: TGTGCCAGCAGAACCCCCGGGACCCAGACCTACGAGCAGTACTTC. It yields the protein CASRTPGTQTYEQYF.

This clonotype was counted many times. J is TRBJ2-5 and V is TRBV7-8, with 8 bases fitting TRBD2. V shed 1 base and J 5 bases; nucleotides not matched to a gene: 9. Germline V gene lookup returns CDR1 SGHVS and CDR2 FQNEAQ. This CDR3 has 16 residues. CDR3 protein: CASSLVGSGMWETQYF. The CDR3 DNA is TGTGCCAGCAGCTTAGTCGGTAGCGGGATGTGGGAGACCCAGTACTTC. Looking up the rest from reference TRBV7-8 and TRBJ2-5 gives the full variable domain: GAGVSQSPRYKVAKRGQDVALRCDPISGHVSLFWYQQALGQGPEFLTYFQNEAQLDKSGLPSDRFFAERPEGSVSTLKIQRTQQEDSAVYLCASSLVGSGMWETQYFGPGTRLLVL.

A few counts support this clonotype. The chain carries TRBV12-3 or TRBV12-4 and TRBJ2-2; no reliable D call. CDR3 length: 13 amino acids. Between the trimmed V and J ends, which lost 0 bases and 6 bases, there was a span of 5 bases. In DNA form, the CDR3 reads TGTGCCAGCAGTTTAGCGCAGGCCGGGGAGCTGTTTTTT. Its translation: CASSLAQAGELFF.

This clonotype has at least ten counts. The V gene is TRBV6-2 or TRBV6-3, the J gene TRBJ2-7; a weak D match, TRBD2 (6 bases). The germline CDR1 and CDR2 sequences are MNHEY and SVGEGT. This CDR3 is 15 amino acids long. The V and J ends lost 2 bases and 1 base respectively, with 12 bases between them. The CDR3 coding sequence is TGTGCCAGCAGTTACGGGGGGACGGCGTCCTACGAGCAGTACTTC. The encoded protein is CASSYGGTASYEQYF.

The gene calls are TRBV6-2 or TRBV6-3 and TRBJ2-1; D not resolved. Between the trimmed V and J ends, which lost 7 bases and 9 bases, there was a span of 10 bases. The germline V gene encodes CDR1 MNHEY and CDR2 SVGEGT. CDR3 length: 11 residues. The CDR3 protein is CASTHGLEQFF. DNA for the CDR3: TGTGCCAGCACCCACGGGCTTGAGCAGTTCTTC.